The TCR beta chain under discussion was sequenced for a study of chemoradiotherapy in HPV16-positive cancers. General observations from the study: For HPV16-positive patients, expanding HPV-responsive T cells associated with longer recurrence-free survival.

Assay: immunoSEQ multiplex PCR; the TCRdb copy retains only in-frame clones and omits some. The sample includes 40,000 to 65,000 clones, about 88% of them seen just once. V shed 4 bases and J 2 bases; nucleotides not matched to a gene: 4. This CDR3 comprises 14 residues. The germline V gene has CDR1 SGHNT and CDR2 YYREEE (reference sequence). Worth noting for this clone: As yet, its antigen is unknown.

This receptor was obtained from a human donor with HPV-associated anogenital cancer. The starting material was blood, obtained from a patient who underwent chemoradiotherapy. V is TRBV5-4 and J is TRBJ1-2, with 8 bases that match TRBD1. CDR3 in amino acids: CASSKDRENYGYTF. CDR3 nucleotide sequence: TGTGCCAGCAGCAAGGACAGGGAGAACTATGGCTACACCTTC.